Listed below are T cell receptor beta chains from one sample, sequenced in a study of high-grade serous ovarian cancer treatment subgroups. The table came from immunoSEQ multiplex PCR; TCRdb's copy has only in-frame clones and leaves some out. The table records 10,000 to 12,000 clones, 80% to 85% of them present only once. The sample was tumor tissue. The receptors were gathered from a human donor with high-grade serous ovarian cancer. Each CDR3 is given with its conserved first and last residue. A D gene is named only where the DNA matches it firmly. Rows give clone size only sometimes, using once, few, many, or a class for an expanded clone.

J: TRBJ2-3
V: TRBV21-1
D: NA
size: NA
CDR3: CASPRGRTDTQYF
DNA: TGTGCCAGCCCAAGAGGTCGGACAGATACGCAGTATTTT

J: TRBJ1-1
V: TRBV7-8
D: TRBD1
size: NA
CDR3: CASVDRGSLNTEAFF
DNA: TGTGCCAGCGTGGACAGGGGGTCCCTGAACACTGAAGCTTTCTTT

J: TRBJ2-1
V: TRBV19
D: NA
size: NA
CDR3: CASSMASGNEQFF
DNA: TGTGCCAGTAGTATGGCTTCGGGCAATGAGCAGTTCTTC

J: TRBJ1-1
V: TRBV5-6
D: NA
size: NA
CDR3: CASSLGTNTEAFF
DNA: TGTGCCAGCAGCCTAGGGACTAACACTGAAGCTTTCTTT

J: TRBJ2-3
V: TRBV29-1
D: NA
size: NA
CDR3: CSVDAGSTDTQYF
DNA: TGCAGCGTTGATGCGGGAAGCACAGATACGCAGTATTTT

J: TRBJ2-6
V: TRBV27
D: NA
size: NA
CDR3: CASSNRASGANVLTF
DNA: TGTGCCAGCAGTAACCGGGCCTCTGGGGCCAACGTCCTGACTTTC

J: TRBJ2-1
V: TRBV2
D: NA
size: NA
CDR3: CASRLGRNNEQFF
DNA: TGTGCCAGCAGACTAGGACGGAACAATGAGCAGTTCTTC

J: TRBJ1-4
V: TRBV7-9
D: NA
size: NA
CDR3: CASSLGEGGGNEKLFF
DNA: TGTGCCAGCAGCTTAGGGGAGGGGGGTGGTAATGAAAAACTGTTTTTT

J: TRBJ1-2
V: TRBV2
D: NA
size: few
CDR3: CASLTNYGYTF
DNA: TGTGCCAGCCTGACCAACTATGGCTACACCTTC

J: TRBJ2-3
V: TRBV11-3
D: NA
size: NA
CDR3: CASSLSGLLSDTQYF
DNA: TGTGCCAGCAGCTTATCGGGACTCCTTTCAGATACGCAGTATTTT

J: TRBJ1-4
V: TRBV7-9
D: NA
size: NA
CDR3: CASSEQVTNEKLFF
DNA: TGTGCCAGCAGCGAACAGGTTACTAATGAAAAACTGTTTTTT

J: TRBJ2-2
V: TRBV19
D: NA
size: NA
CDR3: CASRRRLANTGELFF
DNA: TGTGCCAGTAGGAGGAGGCTGGCGAACACCGGGGAGCTGTTTTTT

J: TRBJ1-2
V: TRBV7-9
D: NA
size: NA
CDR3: CASSLGSQIAYGYTF
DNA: TGTGCCAGCAGCTTAGGCTCCCAGATTGCTTATGGCTACACCTTC

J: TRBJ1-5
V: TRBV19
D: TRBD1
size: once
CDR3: CASSPDRDQPQHF
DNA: TGTGCCAGTAGTCCTGACAGGGATCAGCCCCAGCATTTT

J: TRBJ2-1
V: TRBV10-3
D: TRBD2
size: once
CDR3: CAISDSGLAGYNEQFF
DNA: TGTGCCATCAGTGATTCCGGACTAGCGGGGTACAATGAGCAGTTCTTC

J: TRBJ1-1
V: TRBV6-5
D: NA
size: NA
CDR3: CASSFSGYNTEAFF
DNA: TGTGCCAGCAGTTTTTCGGGGTACAACACTGAAGCTTTCTTT

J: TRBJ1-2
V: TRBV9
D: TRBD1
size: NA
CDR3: CASSVTGFGYTF
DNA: TGTGCCAGCAGCGTGACAGGGTTTGGCTACACCTTC

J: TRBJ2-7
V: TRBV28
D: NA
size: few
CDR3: CASSFVRYEQYF
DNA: TGTGCCAGCAGTTTCGTGCGATACGAGCAGTACTTC

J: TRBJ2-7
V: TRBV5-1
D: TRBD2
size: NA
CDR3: CASSTGTSGFNYEQYF
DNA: TGCGCCAGCAGCACCGGGACTAGCGGCTTTAACTACGAGCAGTACTTC

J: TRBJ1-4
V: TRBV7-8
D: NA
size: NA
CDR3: CASSRGSPNEKLFF
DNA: TGTGCCAGCAGCAGGGGGTCACCTAATGAAAAACTGTTTTTT

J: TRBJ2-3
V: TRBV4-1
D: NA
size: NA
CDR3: CASSQARLERSDTQYF
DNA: TGCGCCAGCAGCCAAGCCCGACTAGAGCGCTCAGATACGCAGTATTTT

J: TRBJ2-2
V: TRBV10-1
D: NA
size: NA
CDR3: CASSEAKGDTGELFF
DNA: TGCGCCAGCAGTGAGGCCAAAGGAGACACCGGGGAGCTGTTTTTT

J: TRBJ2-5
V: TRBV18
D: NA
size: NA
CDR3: CASQRLQGGETQYF
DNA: TGTGCCAGCCAACGCCTACAGGGAGGGGAGACCCAGTACTTC

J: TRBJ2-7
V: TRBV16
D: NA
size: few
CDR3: CASSQSGYEQYF
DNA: TGTGCCAGCAGCCAATCCGGCTACGAGCAGTACTTC

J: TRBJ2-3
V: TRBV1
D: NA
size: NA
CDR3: CTSSRPGLAVCISESDTQYF
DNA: TGCACCAGCAGCCGCCCGGGACTAGCGGTCTGTATATCCGAGTCAGATACGCAGTATTTT

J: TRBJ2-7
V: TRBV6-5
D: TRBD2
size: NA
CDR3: CASSYGGRASEQYF
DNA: TGTGCCAGCAGTTACGGCGGGAGGGCCTCCGAGCAGTACTTC

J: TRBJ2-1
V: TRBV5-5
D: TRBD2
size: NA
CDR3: CASSPPGLGDNEQFF
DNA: TGTGCCAGCAGCCCCCCCGGACTAGGGGACAATGAGCAGTTCTTC

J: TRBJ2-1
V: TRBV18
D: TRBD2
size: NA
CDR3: CASSRTSGSSYNEQFF
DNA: TGTGCCAGCTCACGGACTAGCGGGAGCTCCTACAATGAGCAGTTCTTC

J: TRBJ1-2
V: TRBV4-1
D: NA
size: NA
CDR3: CASSQVLGGLDGYTF
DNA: TGCGCCAGCAGCCAAGTACTAGGGGGTCTGGATGGCTACACCTTC

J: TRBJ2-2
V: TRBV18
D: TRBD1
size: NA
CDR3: CASSPTAGGTGELFF
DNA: TGTGCCAGCTCACCAACGGCAGGGGGTACAGGGGAGCTGTTTTTT

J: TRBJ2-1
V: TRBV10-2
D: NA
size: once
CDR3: CASSDKDYEQFF
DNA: TGCGCCAGCAGTGATAAAGACTATGAGCAGTTCTTC

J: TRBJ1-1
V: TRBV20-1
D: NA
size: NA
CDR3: CSASRQGPAFF
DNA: TGCAGTGCTAGTCGGCAGGGCCCCGCTTTCTTT

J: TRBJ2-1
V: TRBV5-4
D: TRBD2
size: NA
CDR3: CASRLASGPYNEQFF
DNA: TGTGCCAGCAGATTGGCTAGCGGACCCTACAATGAGCAGTTCTTC

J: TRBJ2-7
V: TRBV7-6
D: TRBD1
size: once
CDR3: CASSLGQGYSYEQYF
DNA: TGTGCCAGCAGCTTGGGACAGGGATACTCCTACGAGCAGTACTTC

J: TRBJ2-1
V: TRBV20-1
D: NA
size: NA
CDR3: CSATSYNEQFF
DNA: TGCAGTGCTACCTCGTACAATGAGCAGTTCTTC

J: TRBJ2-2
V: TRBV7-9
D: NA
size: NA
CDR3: CASSLVSSLTGELFF
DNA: TGTGCCAGCAGCTTAGTCTCGAGTTTAACCGGGGAGCTGTTTTTT

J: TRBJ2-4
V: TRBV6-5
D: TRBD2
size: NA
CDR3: CASSYGGGKNIQYF
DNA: TGTGCCAGCAGTTACGGGGGGGGGAAAAACATTCAGTACTTC

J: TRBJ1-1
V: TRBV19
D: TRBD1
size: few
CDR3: CASSITGQRFRTEAFF
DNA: TGTGCCAGTAGTATTACGGGACAGCGGTTCCGGACTGAAGCTTTCTTT

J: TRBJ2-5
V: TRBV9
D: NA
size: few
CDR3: CASSVAGSGRETQYF
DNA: TGTGCCAGCAGCGTAGCAGGGTCAGGCCGCGAGACCCAGTACTTC

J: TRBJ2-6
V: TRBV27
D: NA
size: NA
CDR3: CASSLFGSQTYSGANVLTF
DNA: TGTGCCAGCAGTTTGTTCGGTTCACAAACCTACTCTGGGGCCAACGTCCTGACTTTC

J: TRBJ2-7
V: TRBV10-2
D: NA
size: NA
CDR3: CASSETGPNYNF
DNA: TGCGCCAGCAGTGAGACAGGGCCGAATTATAACTTC

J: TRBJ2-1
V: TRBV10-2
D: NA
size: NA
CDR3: CASRGPGTEQFF
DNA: TGCGCCAGCAGGGGCCCCGGGACTGAGCAGTTCTTC

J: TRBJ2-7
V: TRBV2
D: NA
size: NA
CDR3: CASTRPGDGTYEQYF
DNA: TGTGCCAGCACCCGACCCGGTGACGGGACCTACGAGCAGTACTTC

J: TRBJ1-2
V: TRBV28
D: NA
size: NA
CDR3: CASRSGGEVGGYTF
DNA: TGTGCCAGCCGGTCGGGGGGCGAAGTTGGCGGCTACACCTTC

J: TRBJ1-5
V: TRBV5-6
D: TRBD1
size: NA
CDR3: CASSRTGNQPQHF
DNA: TGTGCCAGCAGCCGGACAGGGAACCAGCCCCAGCATTTT

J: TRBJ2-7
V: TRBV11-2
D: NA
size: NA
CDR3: CASSLTQHSYEQYF
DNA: TGTGCCAGCAGCTTAACGCAGCACTCCTACGAGCAGTACTTC

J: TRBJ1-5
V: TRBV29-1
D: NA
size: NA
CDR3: CSVVLAAHSNQPQHF
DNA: TGCAGCGTTGTGTTGGCAGCCCATAGCAATCAGCCCCAGCATTTT

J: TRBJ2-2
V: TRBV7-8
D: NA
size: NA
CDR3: CASRRIGDSGELFF
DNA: TGTGCCAGCAGACGAATAGGAGATAGCGGGGAGCTGTTTTTT

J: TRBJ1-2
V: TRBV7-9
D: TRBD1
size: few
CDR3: CASSLSAGQGRYTF
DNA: TGTGCCAGCAGCTTATCCGCGGGACAGGGGCGCTACACCTTC

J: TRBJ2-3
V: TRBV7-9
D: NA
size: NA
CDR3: CASSSRGWGTDTQYF
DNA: TGTGCCAGCAGCTCCCGAGGGTGGGGTACAGATACGCAGTATTTT